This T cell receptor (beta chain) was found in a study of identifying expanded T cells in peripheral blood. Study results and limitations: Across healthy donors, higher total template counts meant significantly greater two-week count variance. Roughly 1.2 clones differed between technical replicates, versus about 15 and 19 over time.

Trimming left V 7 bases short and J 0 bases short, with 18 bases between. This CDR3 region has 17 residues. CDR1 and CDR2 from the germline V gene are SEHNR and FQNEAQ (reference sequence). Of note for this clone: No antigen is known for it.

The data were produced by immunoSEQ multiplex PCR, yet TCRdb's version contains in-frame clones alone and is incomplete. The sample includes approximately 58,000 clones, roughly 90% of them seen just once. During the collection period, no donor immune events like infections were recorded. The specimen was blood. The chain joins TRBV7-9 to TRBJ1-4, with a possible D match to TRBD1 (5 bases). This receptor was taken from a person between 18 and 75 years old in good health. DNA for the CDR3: TGTGCCAGCACCAAAGGGGCAGGGACTTCAACTAATGAAAAACTGTTTTTT. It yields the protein CASTKGAGTSTNEKLFF.